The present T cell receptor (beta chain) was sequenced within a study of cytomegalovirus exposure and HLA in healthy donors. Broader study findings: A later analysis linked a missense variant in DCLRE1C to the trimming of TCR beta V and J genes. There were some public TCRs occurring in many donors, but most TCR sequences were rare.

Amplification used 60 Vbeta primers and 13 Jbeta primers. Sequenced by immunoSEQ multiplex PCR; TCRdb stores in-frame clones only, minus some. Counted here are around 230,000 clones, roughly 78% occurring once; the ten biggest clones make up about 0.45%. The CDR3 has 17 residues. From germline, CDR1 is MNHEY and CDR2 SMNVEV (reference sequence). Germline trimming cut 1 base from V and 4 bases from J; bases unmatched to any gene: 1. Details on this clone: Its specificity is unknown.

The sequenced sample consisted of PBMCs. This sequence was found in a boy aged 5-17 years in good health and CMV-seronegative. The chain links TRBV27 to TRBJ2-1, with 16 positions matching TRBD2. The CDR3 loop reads CASSLLGLAGGYNEQFF. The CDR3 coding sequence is TGTGCCAGCAGTTTATTGGGACTAGCGGGAGGGTACAATGAGCAGTTCTTC.